These 3 T cell receptor beta chains were sequenced from one sample in a study of spatial heterogeneity in lung cancer. TCRdb used MiXCR to reprocess the 5' RACE reads, holding one entry per CDR3 protein. The data contain approximately 8,100 distinct CDR3 sequences, 7% to 10% of them singletons. The time point here: sample taken at primary tumor resection. Unsorted whole RNA samples from tumor, nontumor lung or frozen PBMC were sequenced. Here the sequenced sample was PBMCs, taken at surgery. All receptors come from a female donor with early-stage non-small cell lung cancer.

This clonotype showed up many times. The V gene is TRBV7-2, the J gene TRBJ2-7; 9 bases agree with TRBD2. This CDR3 has 14 residues. CDR1 is SGHTA, CDR2 FQGNSA, per germline. V shed 5 bases and J 6 bases; nucleotides not matched to a gene: 8. The CDR3 sequence: CASSNSGRGLEQYF. The CDR3 nucleotides read TGTGCCAGCAGCAATAGCGGGAGAGGGCTCGAGCAGTACTTC.

This clonotype was detected many times. The chain links TRBV30 to TRBJ2-2, with 12 bases identical to TRBD2. CDR3 size: 15 residues. Germline V gene sequence: CDR1 GTSNPN, CDR2 SVGIG (reference sequence). Losses at the gene ends were 2 bases for V and 5 bases for J; bases not matched to a gene: 3. CDR3 nucleotides: TGTGCCTGGAGTTTCGGACTAGCGGGAACCGGGGAGCTGTTTTTT. This translates into CAWSFGLAGTGELFF.

In its sample, this clonotype was seen many times. The chain is built from TRBV20-1 and TRBJ2-3, with 7 nucleotides matching TRBD2. Losses at the gene ends were 3 bases for V and 1 base for J; bases not matched to a gene: 4. The CDR3 has 14 amino acids. Germline V gives CDR1 DFQATT, CDR2 SNEGSKA (reference sequence). CDR3 residues: CSASVAGGTDTQYF. As DNA, the CDR3 is TGCAGTGCTAGCGTCGCGGGGGGCACAGATACGCAGTATTTT.